This TCR beta chain was observed in a study of blood T cell repertoires in COVID-19. About the research overall: Researchers got acute and convalescent COVID-19 samples from the United States, Italy and Spain. Sources were T cells, B-cell-depleted T cells, or PBMCs; the material itself was cDNA or gDNA.

The CDR3 length is 16 residues. J gave up 1 base and V 4 bases, and 4 bases lay outside the gene matches. Germline CDR1 KGHDR, CDR2 SFDVKD. In the original analysis: Researchers report that nucleated cell counts were estimated from reference gene primer amplification. Profiled with immunoSEQ multiplex PCR; TCRdb holds only in-frame clones, not every one. V and J calls plus clone size are reproduced from that table; the DNA served to infer D and trimming. The sample includes some 44,000 clones, approximately 90% seen only once; the top ten take around 13%. This receptor was obtained from a human donor in a cohort sampled during active COVID-19. V is TRBV24-1 and J is TRBJ2-7; 12 nucleotides align to TRBD2. Sequencing was carried out using peripheral blood. The CDR3 region is CATSDLLAGGSYEQYF. In nucleotides, the CDR3 is TGTGCCACCAGTGACTTACTAGCGGGGGGATCCTACGAGCAGTACTTC.